This T cell receptor beta chain was recovered during a study of blood T cell repertoires in COVID-19 (dated by TCRdb to 2018 to 2021). Regarding the complete study: Samples from collaborators originated in the United States, Italy and Spain and spanned both the acute and convalescent phases of COVID-19. Samples came from the ongoing ImmuneRACE study (first 160 participants) plus 1,254 subjects from 6 global collaborators. HLA class I and class II types, where available, came from metadata supplied by the sample provider rather than from assay-based typing. Subjects who had been exposed to COVID-19, were actively infected with it, or had recovered from it provided the deeply sampled blood TCRbeta repertoires that made up the dataset. The sample metadata nearly always contained a de-identified subject ID, COVID-19 status, age in years and sex. The prospective study material was composed of cDNA or gDNA derived from T cells, B-cell-depleted T cells, or PBMCs. A freely available public database, intended as a resource for researchers studying the immune response to SARS-CoV-2, is where the repertoires were released.

The CDR3 holds 13 amino acids from the cysteine to the phenylalanine. Kept here is only the CDR3 DNA, which spans 39 bases and is read in frame from base 1. The germline V end is reduced by 11 bases and the J end by 1 base; junction bases left unmatched: 6. TCRbeta CDR3 regions were amplified from genomic DNA using the immunoSEQ Assay, a bias-controlled multiplex PCR. The original pipeline was this. The number of nucleated cells in each sample was estimated by amplification of reference gene primers within the assay. To quantify the absolute abundance of each unique TCRbeta CDR3 rearrangement, sequence reads were collapsed and filtered. For each sample, productive Simpson clonality was calculated as the square root of Simpson's diversity index over productive rearrangements. Not all clones reach the TCRdb copy of this immuneACCESS table, which keeps in-frame sequences only. Checked studies attribute under half of the gap to unresolved V genes and leave the rest unexplained. Clone size and the V and J calls come from that table; the DNA yielded D and trimming. The sample has fewer than 200,000 clones on record, 78% of them singletons. The ten largest make up around 16% of the sample.

Participants in the prospective study were aged roughly 18 to 100 years, lived in 20 to 30 United States geographic areas, and enrolled through a virtual design. In the prospective study, cohorts were assigned on the basis of participant-reported clinical history obtained from a screening survey and a study questionnaire. Recovered participants in ImmuneRACE Cohort 3 were defined as having two consecutive negative NP/OP PCR tests, clearance from a healthcare professional, or resolution of symptoms. Mobile phlebotomists in the prospective study collected whole blood, serum and a nasopharyngeal or oropharyngeal swab from every participant. Prospective study participants could optionally give additional blood draws and questionnaires over a roughly two-month period. Before DNA extraction, blood samples from the prospective study were shipped at room temperature or frozen. Study-wide findings and limitations: The amount of clinical and demographic metadata varied by source and participant and was provided uncurated.

Remarks on this clone: There is no known antigen for this receptor. It has no much larger one-base neighbor in the sample; base qualities were not kept. Other DNA sequences within the sample encode an identical CDR3.

Material for sequencing was PBMCs or T cells enriched from blood (not recorded which). The sequence was obtained from a woman aged 45 to 65 who had recovered from COVID-19. In this chain, TRBV12-3 or TRBV12-4 is recombined with TRBJ2-3, and TRBD2 aligns with 7 junction nucleotides. The nucleotides are TGTGCCTCTCGGGCGGGAGGCACAGATACGCAGTATTTT. Its translation reads: CASRAGGTDTQYF.